This T cell receptor (beta chain) was sequenced during a study of CD8 T cells in ankylosing spondylitis (dated by TCRdb to about 2017). Context from the whole study: The study set out to find disease-linked TCR variants by profiling T cell receptor beta repertoires in ankylosing spondylitis patients and healthy donors. Peripheral blood samples were taken, and synovial fluid was additionally collected from ankylosing spondylitis patients. In total, the full study cohort was made up of 110 or so healthy donors and 25 ankylosing spondylitis patients. Results and caveats for the whole study, not just this receptor: Significant enrichment of the disease-linked clones was reported in matched synovial fluid samples from ankylosing spondylitis patients. Blood from ankylosing spondylitis patients appeared to be characterized by a TCR beta motif made up of eight highly homologous amino acid variants. Some TCR beta motif variants had previously been reported in synovial fluid and blood of reactive arthritis patients, which suggested common disease-initiation mechanisms. The disease-linked clones had a CD8+ phenotype and were found at relatively low frequencies in peripheral blood.

Notes on this clonotype: Its antigen is currently not known. Qualities for individual bases were not recorded, and no much larger clone is one base off.

Sequencing was carried out with an Illumina HiSeq 2500. Quantitative 5'-RACE with molecular barcodes was used to prepare TCR beta libraries. In the source study's methods: Disease-linked TCR variants were identified with a new computational method built on a probabilistic model of VDJ rearrangement. In-frame beta chains were kept once TCRdb had trimmed the public reads at Q25 with fastp and called clones with MiXCR. When rows share a CDR3 protein, they turn into one entry using the most common DNA and genes. TCRdb's processing, not the study's, gives the V and J calls here. The sample has 250,000 to 350,000 distinct CDR3 sequences on record, more than 20% of them singletons. The ten largest clones capture under 4% of the sample. The TCR comes from a female donor with ankylosing spondylitis or in good health (not recorded which). The sample consisted of blood, either unsorted or a sorted T cell fraction (not recorded which).

The encoded CDR3 is CASGRASGSNEQFF. At the DNA level, the sequence is TGTGCCAGCGGTCGGGCTAGCGGGTCCAATGAGCAGTTCTTC. The chain employs TRBV12-3 or TRBV12-4 and TRBJ2-1; 8 central nucleotides agree with TRBD2. V is trimmed back by 8 bases and J by 6 bases, and the junction contains 9 bases that no gene match accounts for. The CDR3 has 14 amino acids, counting the end cysteine and phenylalanine. Here the CDR3 DNA is all that survives: 42 bases in frame from base 1.